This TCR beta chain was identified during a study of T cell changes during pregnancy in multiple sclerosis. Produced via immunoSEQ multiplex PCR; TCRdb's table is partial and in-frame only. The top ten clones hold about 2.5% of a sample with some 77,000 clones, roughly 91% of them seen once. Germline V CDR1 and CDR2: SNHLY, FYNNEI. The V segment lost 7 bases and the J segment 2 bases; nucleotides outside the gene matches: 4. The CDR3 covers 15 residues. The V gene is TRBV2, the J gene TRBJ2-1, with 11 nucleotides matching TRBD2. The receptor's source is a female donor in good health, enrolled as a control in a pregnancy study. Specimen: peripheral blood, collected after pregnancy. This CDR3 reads CASTLAGGPYNEQFF. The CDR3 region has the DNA TGTGCCAGCACCCTAGCGGGGGGACCCTACAATGAGCAGTTCTTC.